This passage covers 25 T cell receptor beta chains from one sample sequenced in a study of T cell changes during pregnancy in multiple sclerosis. Using immunoSEQ multiplex PCR, the repertoire was profiled, and TCRdb retains in-frame clones only, with some absent. The data show under 95,000 clones, about 92% seen once. Here the sequenced sample was peripheral blood, taken after pregnancy. The source is a female donor with multiple sclerosis, enrolled in a pregnancy study.

V is TRBV10-2 and J is TRBJ2-2, with TRBD1 matching over 7 bases. The CDR3 is made up of 15 amino acids. J gave up 0 bases and V 9 bases, and 7 bases lay outside the gene matches. The germline gives CDR1 WSHSY, CDR2 SAAADI. This CDR3 is CARSTGTANTGELFF. CDR3 sequence (DNA): TGCGCCAGAAGTACCGGGACAGCGAACACCGGGGAGCTGTTTTTT.

This clone was counted between two and nine times. V and J are TRBV19 and TRBJ2-1; D gene unclear. The CDR3 has 11 amino acids. Trimming removed 2 bases from V and 7 bases from J, with 3 bases in between. Germline CDR1 reads LNHDA; CDR2 reads SQIVND (reference sequence). The CDR3 loop is CASSIQNEQFF. The CDR3 DNA reads TGTGCCAGTAGTATACAGAATGAGCAGTTCTTC.

This chain uses TRBV4-3 with TRBJ2-2; tentative D call: TRBD2 (5 bases). V lost 4 bases to trimming and J lost 2 bases, with 11 bases between them. Germline V gene data show CDR1 as LGHNA and CDR2 as YSLEER. CDR3 length: 15 amino acids. CDR3 bases: TGCGCCAGCAGCCCCGACTACGCTAACACCGGGGAGCTGTTTTTT. Translating it yields CASSPDYANTGELFF.

This rearrangement joins TRBV4-2 to TRBJ1-1, with TRBD1 identical over 7 bases. J lost 1 base, V lost 0 bases, and 5 bases had no gene match. The CDR3 has 16 amino acids. CDR1 is LGHNA and CDR2 is YNFKEQ in the germline V gene. For the CDR3, the DNA is TGTGCCAGCAGCCAAGACCGGGACAGAAAGAACACTGAAGCTTTCTTT. This encodes CASSQDRDRKNTEAFF.

This chain uses TRBV30 with TRBJ2-1, with D maybe TRBD2 (6 bases). CDR1 and CDR2 (germline): GTSNPN, SVGIG (reference sequence). Deletions cut 6 bases from V and 8 bases from J, with 23 bases between. This CDR3 has 15 residues. CDR3 residues: CACDRGTIGGDEQFF. The CDR3 DNA follows: TGTGCCTGCGACCGAGGGACCATCGGAGGGGATGAGCAGTTCTTC.

This clone was observed a single time. The V gene is TRBV2, the J gene TRBJ2-7; tentatively, D is TRBD2 (5 bases). Germline CDR1 SNHLY, CDR2 FYNNEI. V lost 1 base to trimming and J lost 4 bases, with 11 bases between them. This CDR3 has 14 residues. In DNA, the CDR3 is TGTGCCAGCAGTGAAGGAGGGTCCCCTTACGAGCAGTACTTC. Its translation is CASSEGGSPYEQYF.

V usage is TRBV7-2 and J usage is TRBJ1-1; possible D gene TRBD1, 5 bases. The CDR3 length is 14 residues. V shed 2 bases and J shed 5 bases, with 12 bases lying between them. Germline V gene data show CDR1 as SGHTA and CDR2 as FQGNSA. The DNA of the CDR3 is TGTGCCAGCAGCTTAACCGGGGAGGGGACTGAAGCTTTCTTT. This sequence encodes CASSLTGEGTEAFF.

This clone was seen just once. The chain recombines TRBV6-5 with TRBJ1-1, with D possibly TRBD1 on 5 matching bases. The V end was cut by 7 bases, the J end by 1 base, with 13 bases between. Germline V lookup: CDR1 MNHEY, CDR2 SVGAGI. This CDR3 region has 14 residues. CDR3 protein: CASKDSLANTEAFF. As DNA, the CDR3 is TGTGCCAGCAAAGACAGCCTGGCGAACACTGAAGCTTTCTTT.

Regarding this clone: Compared with germline, one end of the junction differs, possibly owing to a read error. The V gene is TRBV7-6, the J gene TRBJ2-5; D not resolved. Germline V gene lookup returns CDR1 SGHVS and CDR2 FNYEAQ. The CDR3 is made up of 13 amino acids. CDR3 sequence reads: CASSLGHQVTQYF. The CDR3 bases are TGTGCCAGCAGCTTAGGACATCAAGTGACCCAGTACTTC.

This clone was observed a single time. The V call is TRBV4-2, the J call TRBJ1-4; no clear D. This CDR3 is built from 16 residues. Looked up from germline, CDR1 is LGHNA and CDR2 is YNFKEQ. V lost 0 bases and J lost 5, with 13 bases in between. The CDR3 DNA sequence: TGTGCCAGCAGCCAAGATCATGAGAGGAGGAATGAAAAACTGTTTTTT. This codes for CASSQDHERRNEKLFF.

The gene calls are TRBV19 and TRBJ1-3; D not resolved. The germline gives CDR1 LNHDA, CDR2 SQIVND (reference sequence). Trimming removed 3 bases from V and 0 bases from J, with 9 bases in between. The CDR3 has 15 residues. The CDR3 loop reads CASSIPVGSGNTIYF. CDR3 DNA: TGTGCCAGTAGTATCCCGGTCGGCTCTGGAAACACCATATATTTT.

The chain has TRBV5-1 and TRBJ1-2; D is ambiguous. Germline V gene lookup returns CDR1 SGHRS and CDR2 YFSETQ. The V gene lost 0 bases and the J gene lost 6 bases, with 9 bases spanning the gap. The CDR3 totals 13 residues. Here the CDR3 reads CASSLAQVDGYTF. The CDR3 coding sequence is TGCGCCAGCAGCTTGGCACAAGTGGATGGCTACACCTTC.

DNA for the CDR3: TGTGCCAGCAGCTTATCCGCCGAGGACAGTCATGGCTACACCTTC. Translated: CASSLSAEDSHGYTF. The gene calls are TRBV11-2 and TRBJ1-2, with D maybe TRBD1 (6 bases). The germline gives CDR1 SGHAT, CDR2 FQNNGV. There are 15 residues in the CDR3. Trimming left V 2 bases short and J 6 bases short, with 16 bases between.

The chain recombines TRBV12-5 with TRBJ2-3, with a tentative D call TRBD1 (5 bases). This CDR3 has 15 amino acids. Looked up from germline, CDR1 is LGHNT and CDR2 is FRNRAP. Trimming stripped 7 bases from V and 0 bases from J, with 14 bases between. The CDR3 reads CASAVTATSTDTQYF. Written as DNA, the CDR3 is TGTGCTAGTGCCGTGACAGCGACTAGCACAGATACGCAGTATTTT.

The gene calls are TRBV5-8 and TRBJ2-1; D might be TRBD1 (5 bases). Germline-derived CDR1 and CDR2 are SGHTS and YDEGEE. Trimming cost V 4 bases and J 0 bases, with 11 bases left between them. The CDR3 covers 15 residues. CDR3 nucleotide sequence: TGTGCCAGCAGCCGAAGGGGAAGCTCCTACAATGAGCAGTTCTTC. Protein product: CASSRRGSSYNEQFF.

V gene TRBV7-7 combines with J gene TRBJ2-5, with 13 bases aligning to TRBD2. The V segment lost 2 bases and the J segment 4 bases; nucleotides outside the gene matches: 10. The germline V gene encodes CDR1 SSHAT and CDR2 FNYEAQ (reference sequence). The CDR3 is 18 amino acids. In DNA, the CDR3 is TGTGCCAGCAGCTTAAGGCCGCGGGGACTAGCGGGACCAGAGACCCAGTACTTC. It codes for CASSLRPRGLAGPETQYF.

This chain uses TRBV4-1 with TRBJ2-3; 7 nucleotides match TRBD2. The J segment lost 11 bases and the V segment lost 0 bases, leaving 8 bases of the junction unmatched. Germline assignment: CDR1 MGHRA and CDR2 YSYEKL. The CDR3 extends over 14 amino acids. CDR3 DNA: TGCGCCAGCAGCCAAGAATTTACGGGAGGCGGGCAGTATTTT. Its protein is CASSQEFTGGGQYF.

The rearrangement uses TRBV6-1 and TRBJ1-5; D not resolved. V was trimmed by 6 bases and J by 4 bases, leaving 10 bases between them. CDR3 size: 13 residues. Germline V gives CDR1 MNHNS, CDR2 SASEGT. DNA for the CDR3: TGTGCCAGCAGCGTCGTAGCGAATCAGCCCCAGCATTTT. Its translation is CASSVVANQPQHF.

The chain uses TRBV5-6 and TRBJ1-4, with 7 positions matching TRBD1. J gave up 8 bases and V 4 bases, and 14 bases lay outside the gene matches. Germline V CDR1 and CDR2: SGHDT, YYEEEE. The CDR3 has 16 amino acids. CDR3 coding DNA: TGTGCCAGCAGCCACATTATACGACAGGGACGGGAAAAACTGTTTTTT. Its protein is CASSHIIRQGREKLFF.

The CDR3 DNA follows: TGTGCCTGGGACAGAAACTACGAGCAGTACTTC. Its translation: CAWDRNYEQYF. The gene calls are TRBV30 and TRBJ2-7; TRBD1 might be the D (5 bases). Germline CDR1 is GTSNPN and CDR2 is SVGIG (reference sequence). V was pared by 5 bases and J by 3 bases, with 8 bases between. CDR3 size: 11 residues.

This sequence joins TRBV30 and TRBJ1-3; a possible D gene is TRBD1 (6 bases). V lost 3 bases, J lost 0 bases, and 12 bases lay in between. Per the germline V gene, CDR1 is GTSNPN and CDR2 is SVGIG (reference sequence). The CDR3 length is 15 residues. The CDR3 loop reads CAWRTGLFSGNTIYF. The DNA for the CDR3 is TGTGCCTGGAGAACAGGGCTCTTCTCTGGAAACACCATATATTTT.

This chain uses TRBV30 with TRBJ1-1, with 10 positions matching TRBD1. V was pared by 3 bases and J by 4 bases, with 5 bases of the junction left unmatched. CDR1 is GTSNPN, CDR2 SVGIG, per germline (reference sequence). This CDR3 comprises 14 residues. The CDR3 reads CAWRETGGVTEAFF. The CDR3 DNA follows: TGTGCCTGGAGGGAGACAGGGGGCGTCACTGAAGCTTTCTTT.

V gene TRBV30 combines with J gene TRBJ1-6, with 10 positions matching TRBD1. The CDR3 covers 17 residues. V lost 3 bases, J lost 9 bases, and 14 bases stayed unmatched. In germline, CDR1 is GTSNPN, CDR2 SVGIG (reference sequence). DNA of the CDR3: TGTGCCTGGAGAGAAGGGACAGGGGTAAAATGGGGTTCACCCCTCCACTTT. Encoded protein: CAWREGTGVKWGSPLHF.

V and J are TRBV19 and TRBJ2-7; TRBD2 agrees at 7 bases. Germline V gene data show CDR1 as LNHDA and CDR2 as SQIVND (reference sequence). The ends lost 2 bases at V and 1 base at J; junction bases unmatched: 5. The CDR3 covers 15 residues. The CDR3 coding sequence is TGTGCCAGTAGTATAAGCCCAGCGGGATCCTACGAGCAGTACTTC. It translates to CASSISPAGSYEQYF.

V gene TRBV6-1 combines with J gene TRBJ1-5; D is possibly TRBD1 (6 bases). Germline CDR1 MNHNS, CDR2 SASEGT. With 1 base removed from V and 3 bases from J, the gap between germline ends came to 13 bases. CDR3 length: 16 amino acids. The CDR3 DNA reads TGTGCCAGCAGTGAAGTTACAGGGTCTAACAATCAGCCCCAGCATTTT. Protein sequence: CASSEVTGSNNQPQHF.